Following are 18 T cell receptor beta chains from one sample sequenced in a study of cytomegalovirus exposure and HLA in healthy donors. With 60 Vbeta and 13 Jbeta primers, the PCR was carried out. Clones were sequenced by immunoSEQ multiplex PCR, and TCRdb holds only the in-frame ones, with some missing. Among 150,000 to 170,000 clones listed, about four fifths were seen once. The sequencing input was PBMCs. These receptors all come from a man aged 25 to 40 in good health and CMV-seropositive.

The V and J genes are TRBV4-2 and TRBJ1-1; possible D gene TRBD1, 6 bases. The CDR3 covers 14 residues. CDR1 and CDR2 from the germline V gene are LGHNA and YNFKEQ. Trimming removed 6 bases from V and 1 base from J, with 12 bases in between. Written as DNA, the CDR3 is TGTGCCAGCAGTCCCGGGACAACGAACACTGAAGCTTTCTTT. It is translated as CASSPGTTNTEAFF.

This sequence joins TRBV10-2 and TRBJ2-7; TRBD1 matches at 11 bases. Germline V gene lookup returns CDR1 WSHSY and CDR2 SAAADI. Trimming took 7 bases from V and 6 from J; bases not matched to a gene: 5. This CDR3 region has 13 residues. CDR3 in amino acids: CASTPGQGGEQYF. The CDR3 bases are TGCGCCAGCACCCCGGGACAGGGGGGCGAGCAGTACTTC.

The chain employs TRBV20-1 and TRBJ2-1; 7 bases line up with TRBD1. Germline V CDR1 and CDR2: DFQATT, SNEGSKA (reference sequence). With 3 bases clipped from V and 16 bases from J, the junction kept 9 bases outside the gene matches. This CDR3 contains 11 residues. CDR3 region: CSASRQGLEFF. In DNA form, the CDR3 reads TGCAGTGCTAGTAGACAGGGATTAGAATTCTTC.

This chain connects TRBV11-3 to TRBJ1-5, with D possibly TRBD1 on 5 matching bases. V gave up 5 bases and J gave up 0 bases, with 20 bases separating them. Germline assignment: CDR1 SGHNT and CDR2 YENEEA. This CDR3 has 18 residues. DNA for the CDR3: TGTGCCAGCAGCCTTCGGGACGGGGGTAGCCTTAGCAATCAGCCCCAGCATTTT. Its protein product is CASSLRDGGSLSNQPQHF.

The chain recombines TRBV7-6 with TRBJ1-5; 8 bases map to TRBD1. Germline V lookup: CDR1 SGHVS, CDR2 FNYEAQ. V trimming: 5 bases; J trimming: 5 bases; junction bases outside the gene matches: 8. This CDR3 contains 15 residues. DNA of the CDR3: TGTGCCAGCAGCCTAACAGGGGGTTCCGATCAGCCCCAGCATTTT. It translates to CASSLTGGSDQPQHF.

V usage is TRBV2 and J usage is TRBJ2-1, with 13 nucleotides matching TRBD2. Germline V lookup: CDR1 SNHLY, CDR2 FYNNEI. The junction had 2 bases not matched to a gene; V was cut back by 1 base and J by 2 bases. There are 17 residues in the CDR3. The CDR3 bases are TGTGCCAGCAGTGAAGGGACTAGCGGGGGACCCTACAATGAGCAGTTCTTC. Translated, it gives CASSEGTSGGPYNEQFF.

Regarding this clone: Distinct nucleotide sequences in the sample also encode this CDR3. V is TRBV7-9 and J is TRBJ2-3; 7 positions agree with TRBD2. V lost 0 bases to trimming and J lost 5 bases; unmatched junction nucleotides: 8. The CDR3 has 16 amino acids. Germline-derived CDR1 and CDR2 are SEHNR and FQNEAQ (reference sequence). For the CDR3, the DNA is TGTGCCAGCAGCTTAGCGCGGGGCGGGGAGGGAGATACGCAGTATTTT. This encodes CASSLARGGEGDTQYF.

The V gene is TRBV6-5, the J gene TRBJ2-3, with 10 positions matching TRBD2. Germline loops: CDR1 MNHEY, CDR2 SVGAGI. CDR3 size: 15 residues. V shed 6 bases and J 0 bases; nucleotides not matched to a gene: 3. DNA of the CDR3: TGTGCCAGCAGCCGACTAGCGGGTAGCACAGATACGCAGTATTTT. Protein: CASSRLAGSTDTQYF.

This clone was observed once. The chain joins TRBV5-8 to TRBJ1-1; D gene ambiguous. Trimming removed 0 bases at V and 1 base at J, with 7 bases between. This CDR3 is 14 amino acids long. CDR1 SGHTS and CDR2 YDEGEE come from the germline V gene. CDR3: CASSLGHPNTEAFF. The CDR3 nucleotides are TGTGCCAGCAGCTTGGGACACCCGAACACTGAAGCTTTCTTT. Supplemented by reference TRBV5-8 and TRBJ1-1, the full variable domain reads EAGVTQSPTHLIKTRGQQATLRCSPISGHTSVYWYQQALGLGLQFLLWYDEGEERNRGNFPPRFSGRQFPNYSSELNVNALELEDSALYLCASSLGHPNTEAFFGQGTRLTVV.

The rearrangement links TRBV27 to TRBJ1-4; TRBD1 agrees at 7 bases. Germline loops: CDR1 MNHEY, CDR2 SMNVEV (reference sequence). The J segment lost 8 bases and the V segment lost 4 bases, leaving 10 bases of the junction unmatched. CDR3 size: 15 residues. The CDR3 loop is CASSSLQGNGEKLFF. Written as DNA, the CDR3 is TGTGCCAGCAGTTCCCTACAGGGGAATGGGGAAAAACTGTTTTTT. The variable domain in full, completed from reference TRBV27 and TRBJ1-4, reads EAQVTQNPRYLITVTGKKLTVTCSQNMNHEYMSWYRQDPGLGLRQIYYSMNVEVTDKGDVPEGYKVSRKEKRNFPLILESPSPNQTSLYFCASSSLQGNGEKLFFGSGTQLSVL.

This clone was counted a few times. CDR3 bases: TGTGCCAGCAGCCTAACCGGACAGGGGGCTACCGGGGAGCTGTTTTTT. This encodes CASSLTGQGATGELFF. The chain is built from TRBV5-6 and TRBJ2-2; 11 bases agree with TRBD1. Unmatched junction bases numbered 7, after V lost 4 bases and J lost 5 bases. In germline, CDR1 is SGHDT, CDR2 YYEEEE. The CDR3 covers 16 residues.

A single count supports this clone. The rearrangement uses TRBV30 and TRBJ2-2; D not certain. In germline, CDR1 is GTSNPN, CDR2 SVGIG (reference sequence). V lost 4 bases to trimming and J lost 6 bases, with 6 bases between them. This CDR3 spans 11 amino acids. CDR3 sequence reads: CAWNQAGELFF. CDR3 sequence (DNA): TGTGCCTGGAACCAGGCCGGGGAGCTGTTTTTT.

The gene calls are TRBV16 and TRBJ1-2; TRBD1 is a possible D gene (5 bases). Trimming removed 5 bases from V and 4 bases from J, with 17 bases in between. Germline CDR1 KGHSY, CDR2 FQNENV. CDR3 length: 15 residues. The CDR3 DNA reads as TGTGCCAGCAGCTCTACCGGGACTTCCCTCTATGGCTACACCTTC. Translating gives CASSSTGTSLYGYTF.

This clone was picked up one time. This sequence joins TRBV14 and TRBJ2-7; unclear D gene. Germline lookup yields CDR1 SGHDN and CDR2 FVKESK. V dropped 9 bases and J dropped 0 bases, with 12 bases sitting between them. The CDR3 is made up of 13 amino acids. CDR3 in amino acids: CASRHQDSYEQYF. CDR3 sequence (DNA): TGTGCCAGTCGACATCAAGACTCCTACGAGCAGTACTTC. Drawing the rest from reference TRBV14 and TRBJ2-7, the complete variable domain is EAGVTQFPSHSVIEKGQTVTLRCDPISGHDNLYWYRRVMGKEIKFLLHFVKESKQDESGMPNNRFLAERTGGTYSTLKVQPAELEDSGVYFCASRHQDSYEQYFGPGTRLTVT.

To note about this clone: The identical CDR3 is also encoded by other nucleotide sequences in the sample. The chain is built from TRBV27 and TRBJ2-7; TRBD1 agrees at 11 bases. Germline CDR1 is MNHEY and CDR2 is SMNVEV (reference sequence). The CDR3 is made up of 15 amino acids. The V segment lost 5 bases and the J segment 2 bases; nucleotides outside the gene matches: 5. CDR3 in amino acids: CASSHGTGGAYEQYF. The CDR3 bases are TGTGCCAGCAGTCACGGGACAGGGGGAGCCTACGAGCAGTACTTC.

The chain uses TRBV6-4 and TRBJ2-3; D may be TRBD2 (6 bases). Germline lookup yields CDR1 MRHNA and CDR2 SNTAGT. The CDR3 has 16 residues. The V gene lost 1 base and the J gene lost 2 bases, with 13 bases spanning the gap. CDR3 coding DNA: TGTGCCAGCAGTGACTTCGTGTCTAGCGCCACAGATACGCAGTATTTT. This sequence encodes CASSDFVSSATDTQYF.

As concerns this clone: One end of the junction varies from germline; a read error may be responsible. This sequence joins TRBV7-7 and TRBJ2-7; 8 positions match TRBD1. CDR1 SSHAT and CDR2 FNYEAQ come from the germline V gene (reference sequence). CDR3 length: 13 residues. The chain's CDR3 is CASSFVTGDEQYF. As DNA, the CDR3 is TGTGCTAGCAGCTTCGTGACAGGGGACGAGCAGTACTTC.

The table lists this clone with a few counts. CDR3 in amino acids: CATSSRLAGRNEQFF. Here the CDR3 DNA reads TGTGCCACCAGCAGCAGACTAGCGGGACGCAATGAGCAGTTCTTC. The chain combines TRBV15 with TRBJ2-1, with 11 bases identical to TRBD2. This CDR3 comprises 15 residues. In germline, CDR1 is LNHNV, CDR2 YYDKDF (reference sequence). V gave up 3 bases and J gave up 6 bases; unmatched junction bases: 4.